The source of this TCR beta chain is a study of Ad26.COV2.S vaccination and SARS-CoV-2 variants. TCRdb's table, derived via immunoSEQ multiplex PCR, lists solely in-frame clones and lacks some. The sample records 290,000 or so clones, 70% to 90% being singletons. Sample treatment: about 20 received Ad26.COV2.S at low or high dose, single or two shots; 5 received placebo; per-sample allocation not given. Specimens were obtained on day 63 following the first vaccine or placebo injection. Germline V lookup: CDR1 LNHDA, CDR2 SQIVND (reference sequence). Deletions cut 2 bases from V and 5 bases from J, with 12 bases between. CDR3 length: 14 amino acids.

Sequencing was performed on peripheral blood, taken in a trial of Ad26.COV2.S vaccine versus placebo. This sequence joins TRBV19 and TRBJ1-1; unclear D gene. This TCR derives from a person aged 18 to 65 who received the Ad26.COV2.S COVID-19 vaccine or a placebo. The CDR3 protein is CASSITGAGTEAFF. In DNA form, the CDR3 reads TGTGCCAGTAGTATAACGGGCGCCGGAACTGAAGCTTTCTTT.